This TCR beta chain was sequenced during a study of cytomegalovirus exposure and HLA in healthy donors. As for the study in general: Earlier, some 180 million T cells were analyzed, and 90 million to 140 million unique TCR beta sequences were found among them. Roughly 85 million unique TCRs from HLA-typed donors made up an early data release.

Amplification used 60 Vbeta primers and 13 Jbeta primers. Here immunoSEQ multiplex PCR was the method, and the copy in TCRdb shows in-frame clones only, minus some. The profile shows 130,000 or so clones, nearly 90% of them singletons. This CDR3 spans 12 amino acids. Germline V gene lookup returns CDR1 SQVTM and CDR2 ANQGSEA. Study-wide findings and caveats: Most TCR beta V segments were productive about 87% or about 30% of the time in an earlier analysis. Per a later analysis, HLA-associated TCR beta chains showed more clonal expansion than other, equally common TCR beta chains.

Turning to this clone: The antigen remains unidentified.

The material sequenced was PBMCs. The genes are TRBV29-1 and TRBJ2-3; 7 nucleotides align to TRBD2. This clonotype originated in a woman aged 40 to 50 in good health and CMV-seronegative. CDR3 residues: CSAAGVADTQYF. CDR3 DNA sequence: TGCAGTGCGGCGGGAGTAGCAGATACGCAGTATTTT.